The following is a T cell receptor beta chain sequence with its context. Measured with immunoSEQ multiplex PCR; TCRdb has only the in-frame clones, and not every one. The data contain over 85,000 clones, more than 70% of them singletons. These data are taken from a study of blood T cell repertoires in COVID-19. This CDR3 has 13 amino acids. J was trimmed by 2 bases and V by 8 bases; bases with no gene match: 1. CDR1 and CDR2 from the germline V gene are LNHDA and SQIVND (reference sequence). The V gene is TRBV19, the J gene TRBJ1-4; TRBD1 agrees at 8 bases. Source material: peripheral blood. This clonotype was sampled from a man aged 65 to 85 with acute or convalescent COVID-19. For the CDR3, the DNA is TGTGCCAGTCACAGGGGGACTAATGAAAAACTGTTTTTT. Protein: CASHRGTNEKLFF.